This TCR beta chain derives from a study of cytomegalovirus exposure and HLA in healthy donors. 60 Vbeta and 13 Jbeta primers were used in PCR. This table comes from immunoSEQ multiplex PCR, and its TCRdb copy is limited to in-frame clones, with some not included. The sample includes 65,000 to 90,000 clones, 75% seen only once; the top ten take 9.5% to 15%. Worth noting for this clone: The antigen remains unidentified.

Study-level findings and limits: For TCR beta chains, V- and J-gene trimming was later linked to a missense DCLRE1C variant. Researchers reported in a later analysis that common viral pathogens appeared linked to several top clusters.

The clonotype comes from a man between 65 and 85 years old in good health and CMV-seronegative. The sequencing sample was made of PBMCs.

The CDR3 bases are TGTGCTAGTGGTTTGGGTTGGAGAACAGGGACCGGGGAGCTGTTTTTT. It yields the protein CASGLGWRTGTGELFF. V and J are TRBV12-5 and TRBJ2-2; D perhaps matches TRBD1 (6 bases). The CDR3 is 16 residues long. Germline V gene sequence: CDR1 LGHNT, CDR2 FRNRAP. Deletions cut 1 base from V and 5 bases from J, with 14 bases between.